These T cell receptor beta chains were read from a single sample in a study of blood T cell repertoires in COVID-19. Repertoires were generated with immunoSEQ multiplex PCR, while TCRdb's copy carries only in-frame clones and drops some. The sample lists around 60,000 clones, roughly 84% occurring once. Sequenced sample: peripheral blood. Source of these receptors: a man in his 60s with COVID-19, enrolled during active disease. Both conserved end residues are part of each CDR3. Each record gives: D gene, V gene, J gene, clone size, CDR3 protein, CDR3 DNA. The D gene is left open where the match is weak. For some rows the clone size is stated as once, few or many, or as a class when expanded; others skip it.

D gene: -; V gene: TRBV30; J gene: TRBJ2-5; clone size: -; CDR3 protein: CAWSVRATQYF; CDR3 DNA: TGTGCCTGGAGCGTTAGAGCGACCCAGTACTTC
D gene: -; V gene: TRBV7-6; J gene: TRBJ1-2; clone size: -; CDR3 protein: CASSLGRWGGKNYGYTF; CDR3 DNA: TGTGCCAGCAGCTTGGGGCGTTGGGGAGGAAAGAACTATGGCTACACCTTC
D gene: -; V gene: TRBV5-1; J gene: TRBJ1-3; clone size: -; CDR3 protein: CASSWGPGSGNTIYF; CDR3 DNA: TGCGCCAGCAGCTGGGGGCCGGGGTCTGGAAACACCATATATTTT
D gene: -; V gene: TRBV7-2; J gene: TRBJ1-4; clone size: -; CDR3 protein: CASSLRGGVLNEKLFF; CDR3 DNA: TGTGCCAGCAGCTTAAGGGGGGGCGTCTTAAATGAAAAACTGTTTTTT
D gene: -; V gene: TRBV6-5; J gene: TRBJ1-2; clone size: -; CDR3 protein: CASSPLAGGYTF; CDR3 DNA: TGTGCCAGCAGTCCACTGGCAGGCGGCTACACCTTC
D gene: -; V gene: TRBV5-4; J gene: TRBJ2-5; clone size: once; CDR3 protein: CASSKWGGLETQYF; CDR3 DNA: TGTGCCAGCAGCAAGTGGGGGGGCCTTGAGACCCAGTACTTC
D gene: -; V gene: TRBV28; J gene: TRBJ1-1; clone size: -; CDR3 protein: CASSSGGRTEAFF; CDR3 DNA: TGTGCCAGCAGTTCGGGGGGGCGGACTGAAGCTTTCTTT
D gene: -; V gene: TRBV5-1; J gene: TRBJ2-1; clone size: -; CDR3 protein: CASSLEAGDNEQFF; CDR3 DNA: TGCGCCAGCAGCTTGGAGGCCGGGGACAATGAGCAGTTCTTC
D gene: TRBD2; V gene: TRBV11-3; J gene: TRBJ2-1; clone size: -; CDR3 protein: CASSWGAGGPSIYNEQFF; CDR3 DNA: TGTGCCAGCAGCTGGGGGGCGGGAGGGCCTAGTATCTACAATGAGCAGTTCTTC
D gene: -; V gene: TRBV5-6; J gene: TRBJ2-7; clone size: -; CDR3 protein: CASSLARGDEQYF; CDR3 DNA: TGTGCCAGCAGCTTGGCCAGGGGGGACGAGCAGTACTTC
D gene: -; V gene: TRBV3-1/TRBV3-2; J gene: TRBJ1-6; clone size: -; CDR3 protein: CASSPGRVNSPLHF; CDR3 DNA: TGTGCCAGCAGTCCGGGGAGAGTTAATTCACCCCTCCACTTT
D gene: TRBD1; V gene: TRBV7-3; J gene: TRBJ1-6; clone size: few; CDR3 protein: CASSSTGANSPLHF; CDR3 DNA: TGTGCCAGCAGCTCCACAGGGGCCAATTCACCCCTCCACTTT
D gene: -; V gene: TRBV24-1; J gene: TRBJ1-3; clone size: -; CDR3 protein: CATSDRSSGNTIYF; CDR3 DNA: TGTGCCACCAGTGATAGGAGCTCTGGAAACACCATATATTTT
D gene: TRBD2; V gene: TRBV11-2; J gene: TRBJ2-3; clone size: -; CDR3 protein: CASSLRKLAGTDTQYF; CDR3 DNA: TGTGCCAGCAGCTTAAGGAAACTAGCGGGCACAGATACGCAGTATTTT
D gene: TRBD1; V gene: TRBV6-5; J gene: TRBJ1-2; clone size: -; CDR3 protein: CASLGQGASNYGYTF; CDR3 DNA: TGTGCCAGCTTGGGACAGGGGGCCTCTAACTATGGCTACACCTTC
D gene: -; V gene: TRBV5-1; J gene: TRBJ2-1; clone size: -; CDR3 protein: CASSPPPPRVNEQFF; CDR3 DNA: TGCGCCAGCAGCCCCCCGCCTCCCCGGGTTAATGAGCAGTTCTTC
D gene: TRBD1; V gene: TRBV19; J gene: TRBJ2-1; clone size: few; CDR3 protein: CASSPPYDRGGNEQFF; CDR3 DNA: TGTGCCAGTAGTCCACCCTATGACAGGGGGGGCAATGAGCAGTTCTTC
D gene: -; V gene: TRBV28; J gene: TRBJ1-6; clone size: once; CDR3 protein: CASSLVLRENSPLHF; CDR3 DNA: TGTGCCAGCAGTTTAGTCCTGCGGGAAAATTCACCCCTCCACTTT
D gene: -; V gene: TRBV29-1; J gene: TRBJ1-1; clone size: -; CDR3 protein: CSVEEWAGESEAFF; CDR3 DNA: TGCAGCGTTGAAGAATGGGCAGGGGAGTCGGAAGCTTTCTTT
D gene: TRBD1; V gene: TRBV5-1; J gene: TRBJ2-6; clone size: -; CDR3 protein: CASSSRQGAGANVLTF; CDR3 DNA: TGCGCCAGCAGCTCACGACAGGGGGCTGGGGCCAACGTCCTGACTTTC
D gene: -; V gene: TRBV10-1; J gene: TRBJ2-1; clone size: -; CDR3 protein: CASSESNERPNEQFF; CDR3 DNA: TGCGCCAGCAGTGAGTCGAACGAGCGACCGAATGAGCAGTTCTTC
D gene: -; V gene: TRBV24-1; J gene: TRBJ2-1; clone size: -; CDR3 protein: CATSDLVKSGDEQFF; CDR3 DNA: TGTGCCACCAGTGATTTGGTTAAGTCAGGGGATGAGCAGTTCTTC